This is a list of T cell receptor beta chains from one sample in a study of T cells in Graves' hyperthyroidism and ophthalmopathy. TCRdb independently ran MiXCR on the multiplex PCR reads; one entry per CDR3 protein. The sample has more than 550,000 distinct CDR3 sequences, 45% seen once. Sequenced material: peripheral blood or thyroid tissue (not recorded which). All receptors derive from an adult man with Graves' disease, either hyperthyroidism or ophthalmopathy (not recorded which). The CDR3 runs from the conserved cysteine through the conserved F or W. The D gene is left open where the match is weak. Clone size is shown for a subset of rows, as once, few, many or a class of expanded clone.

v_gene	d_gene	abundance	j_gene	CDR3nt	CDR3aa
TRBV9	.	many	TRBJ1-5	TGTGCCAGCAGCGTAGTCGCAGGGCCCTATCAGCCCCAGCATTTT	CASSVVAGPYQPQHF
TRBV12-3/TRBV12-4	TRBD1	.	TRBJ2-7	TGTGCCAGCAGCGCCATTGACAGGGGGCGCTCCTACGAGCAGTACTTC	CASSAIDRGRSYEQYF
TRBV2	.	few	TRBJ2-2	TGTGCCAGCAGTCCGGTGTTGAAGGCCGGGGAGCTGTTTTTT	CASSPVLKAGELFF
TRBV29-1	TRBD1	many	TRBJ1-4	TGCAGCGCCGGGGACAGCCCTAATGAAAAACTGTTTTTT	CSAGDSPNEKLFF
TRBV2	.	.	TRBJ1-4	TGTGCCAGCAGTGGGATGGGGGAACTGTTTTTT	CASSGMGELFF
TRBV10-3	.	many	TRBJ1-1	TGTGCCATCCGGACCGAGAGGGGCACTGAAGCTTTCTTT	CAIRTERGTEAFF
TRBV10-3	.	once	TRBJ2-5	TGTGCCATCAGGGCGGGTACGACCCAGTACTTC	CAIRAGTTQYF
TRBV29-1	.	.	TRBJ1-5	TGCAGTGCTAGAGAATGGGGGAGGGACAATCAGCCCCAGCATTTT	CSAREWGRDNQPQHF
TRBV7-9	.	many	TRBJ1-2	TGTGCCAGCAGCTTTCCCAGCTATGGCTACACCTTC	CASSFPSYGYTF
TRBV7-9	.	.	TRBJ1-4	TGTGCCAGCAGCGCAGGGGACGCATTATTCGAAAAACTGTTTTTT	CASSAGDALFEKLFF
TRBV7-9	.	.	TRBJ1-6	TGTGCCAGCAGACCCTCGCAGTGGTACGCACCCCTCCACTTT	CASRPSQWYAPLHF
TRBV2	TRBD1	few	TRBJ1-2	TGTGCCAGCAGAGGGACAGCCCACTATGGCTACACCTTC	CASRGTAHYGYTF
TRBV2	.	.	TRBJ2-7	TGTGCCAGCAGTCGAACCGCGGGGGACAGACTCTACGAGCAGTACTTC	CASSRTAGDRLYEQYF
TRBV5-5	TRBD1	few	TRBJ1-5	TGCGCCAGCAGCCAGGAGCCGGGACAGGGCGGTCAGCCCCAGCATTTT	CASSQEPGQGGQPQHF
TRBV7-8	TRBD2	.	TRBJ2-7	TGTGCCAGCAGCGCGGGACTAGCGTCCGAGCAGTACTTC	CASSAGLASEQYF
TRBV7-2	.	many	TRBJ1-5	TGTGCCAGCAGCCCAGGCGGGCAGGACAATCAGCCCCAGCATTTT	CASSPGGQDNQPQHF
TRBV29-1	.	.	TRBJ1-2	TGCAGCCAAGATCGGTATGGGGGCTACACCTTC	CSQDRYGGYTF
TRBV9	TRBD2	few	TRBJ2-2	TGTGCCAGCAGCATCCTAGCGGGGGCGGGGTCAAACACCGGGGAGCTGTTTTTT	CASSILAGAGSNTGELFF
TRBV19	.	few	TRBJ2-2	TGTGCCAGTAGGGCAAGAAACACCGGGGAGCTGTTTTTT	CASRARNTGELFF
TRBV9	TRBD2	.	TRBJ2-2	TGTGCCAGCAGCCCCGGACGAACTAGCGGGAGATGGACCGGGGAGCTGTTTTTT	CASSPGRTSGRWTGELFF
TRBV20-1	.	few	TRBJ2-7	TGCAGTGCTAGACGAAACCCCACCTACGAGCAGTACTTC	CSARRNPTYEQYF
TRBV4-1	.	.	TRBJ2-7	TGCGCCAGCAGCCAATCTACCGACTACGAGCAGTACTTC	CASSQSTDYEQYF
TRBV7-9	.	.	TRBJ1-6	TGTGCCAGCAGTTTCCCGGGACCCCTCCACTTT	CASSFPGPLHF
TRBV5-1	.	many	TRBJ1-4	TGTGCCAGCAGCCCCGGGACGGCAACTAATGAAAAACTGTTTTTT	CASSPGTATNEKLFF
TRBV10-3	.	.	TRBJ2-7	TGTGCCATCAGTGACAGGGGCTACGAGCAGTACTTC	CAISDRGYEQYF
TRBV29-1	.	.	TRBJ1-1	TGCAGCTACCGACAGCCGAACACTGAAGCTTTCTTT	CSYRQPNTEAFF
TRBV25-1	TRBD1	.	TRBJ1-2	TGTGCCAGCAGTGGGGGACAGGGGTACTATGGCTACACCTTC	CASSGGQGYYGYTF
TRBV24-1	TRBD1	many	TRBJ2-7	TGTGCCACCAGTGAGGCGACAGGGGGTTTTGGGCAGTACTTC	CATSEATGGFGQYF
TRBV12-3/TRBV12-4	.	few	TRBJ1-3	TGTGCCAGCAGTTCACGGGATTTTGGAAACACCATATATTTT	CASSSRDFGNTIYF
TRBV10-3	.	few	TRBJ2-7	TGTGCCAGCAGTTTAGCAGTTGGCTACGAGCAGTACTTC	CASSLAVGYEQYF
TRBV19	TRBD2	.	TRBJ2-7	TGTGCCAGTCAGACTAGCGGGGGCCCAATCTACGAGCAGTACTTC	CASQTSGGPIYEQYF
TRBV29-1	.	.	TRBJ1-3	TGCAGCGTGCTAGTAGGGTTTGGAAACACCATATATTTT	CSVLVGFGNTIYF
TRBV25-1	TRBD1	many	TRBJ1-1	TGTGCCAGCAGTGAGGTTTCCCGGGACAGGGCTTTCTTT	CASSEVSRDRAFF
TRBV12-3/TRBV12-4	.	.	TRBJ1-2	TGTGCCAGCGCGCCCCTCAATGGCCTATATGGCTACACCTTC	CASAPLNGLYGYTF
TRBV5-5	.	many	TRBJ1-1	TGTGCCAGCAGCTGGCTGATCAGTGAAGCTTTCTTT	CASSWLISEAFF
TRBV13	.	.	TRBJ1-2	TGTGCCAGCAGTTCACTCGCAGCTAACTATGGCTACACCTTC	CASSSLAANYGYTF
TRBV11-1	TRBD1	.	TRBJ1-3	TGTGCCAGCCGGGACAGGGAGGACACTGGAAACACCATATATTTT	CASRDREDTGNTIYF
TRBV7-9	.	many	TRBJ1-5	TGTGCCAGCAGCTTCCCTCAGCCCCAGCATTTT	CASSFPQPQHF
TRBV7-9	TRBD1	many	TRBJ1-3	TGTGCCAGCAGCCAACTACGTGCTACAGGGGGCTCTGGAAACACCATATATTTT	CASSQLRATGGSGNTIYF
TRBV7-9	TRBD2	.	TRBJ2-7	TGTGCCAGCAGCCGCTCTAGCGGGATAATGTACGGGCAGTACTTC	CASSRSSGIMYGQYF
TRBV19	TRBD2	.	TRBJ2-5	TGTGCCAGCAGTAACCCGGCTAGCGGATACCAAGAGACCCAGTACTTC	CASSNPASGYQETQYF
TRBV12-3/TRBV12-4	TRBD1	.	TRBJ1-5	TGTGCCAGCAGTCGGGACAGGGGGCGGAATCAGCCCCAGCATTTT	CASSRDRGRNQPQHF
TRBV10-1	.	few	TRBJ2-7	TGCGCCAGCAGTGAGGGGGCAGAACAACGGTCCGAGCAGTACTTC	CASSEGAEQRSEQYF